This TCR beta chain is drawn from a study of shared clonotypes between healthy human individuals. Looked up from germline, CDR1 is SGHNT and CDR2 is YYREEE (reference sequence). This CDR3 has 13 amino acids. Trimming stripped 3 bases from V and 2 bases from J, with 9 bases between. TCRdb keeps only in-frame clones here, not all; method: immunoSEQ multiplex PCR. Of 2 million to 3 million clones listed, 80% to 95% are singletons. The sequence derives from a man younger than 35 in good health. Some clones in this sample may be carry-over from other donors' samples. The chain has TRBV5-4 and TRBJ2-7; tentative D call: TRBD2 (6 bases). The sequencing input was naive CD4+ T cells from PBMCs. Noted subset: CD45RA+ positively selected. The CDR3 region has the DNA TGTGCCAGCAGCTCGCGGGGAACCTACGAGCAGTACTTC. This gives the protein CASSSRGTYEQYF. The entire variable domain, with the rest obtained from reference TRBV5-4 and TRBJ2-7, is as follows: ETGVTQSPTHLIKTRGQQVTLRCSSQSGHNTVSWYQQALGQGPQFIFQYYREEENGRGNFPPRFSGLQFPNYSSELNVNALELDDSALYLCASSSRGTYEQYFGPGTRLTVT.